Below are 26 T cell receptor beta chains sequenced from a single sample in a study of OX40 agonist ivuxolimab in advanced cancers. Library preparation employed the immunoSEQ multiplex PCR assay. This is the immuneACCESS table as TCRdb keeps it, with only in-frame sequences that have V and J called. A part of the clones is gone; compared with another copy, unresolved V genes explain less than half, and the rest is unexplained. This sample gives around 66,000 clones in total; roughly 90% of them show up just once. 0.95% to 1.5% of the sample belongs to the ten largest clones. The sample in question was CD4+ or CD8+ T cells sorted from blood, obtained in a trial of the OX40 agonist ivuxolimab. All receptors come from an adult with an advanced solid tumor such as melanoma, head and neck, liver or kidney cancer.

The rearrangement links TRBV28 to TRBJ1-2; D is possibly TRBD1 (5 bases). Trimming left V 10 bases short and J 2 bases short, with 14 bases between. The CDR3 consists of 13 residues. Germline CDR1 and CDR2: MDHEN and SYDVKM. CDR3 nucleotides: TGTGCCATCAATCCGGGACGGAACTATGGCTACACCTTC. This codes for CAINPGRNYGYTF.

The J gene is TRBJ2-3, the V gene TRBV10-2; a weak D match, TRBD2 (6 bases). Germline CDR1 is WSHSY and CDR2 is SAAADI. The CDR3 is 13 residues long. V lost 6 bases, J lost 4 bases, and 11 bases lay in between. The CDR3 loop reads CASSGSWPDTQYF. The CDR3 nucleotides are TGCGCCAGCAGCGGGAGTTGGCCAGATACGCAGTATTTT.

The chain is built from TRBV1 and TRBJ2-7; TRBD1, as called in the table, went unchecked against the DNA. TRBV1 is described as a pseudogene. This CDR3 region has 14 residues. This CDR3 reads CTSSRPGISYEQYF. CDR3 coding DNA: TGCACCAGCAGCCGGCCAGGGATATCCTACGAGCAGTACTTC.

The genes are TRBV15 and TRBJ2-7, with D possibly being TRBD1 or TRBD2 (5 bases each). Looked up from germline, CDR1 is LNHNV and CDR2 is YYDKDF (reference sequence). V gave up 5 bases and J gave up 11 bases, with 28 bases separating them. CDR3 length equals 16 residues. The CDR3 DNA is TGTGCCACCAGCGAATCCGGGACCCCTGGACGCAAAAGGAAGTACTTC. Encoded protein: CATSESGTPGRKRKYF. The full variable domain, its missing parts supplied by reference TRBV15 and TRBJ2-7, is DAMVIQNPRYQVTQFGKPVTLSCSQTLNHNVMYWYQQKSSQAPKLLFHYYDKDFNNEADTPDNFQSRRPNTSFCFLDIRSPGLGDTAMYLCATSESGTPGRKRKYFGPGTRLTVT.

The genes are TRBV15 and TRBJ2-5; the D gene is possibly TRBD2 (5 bases). V was cut by 0 bases and J by 7 bases, with 9 bases left in between. The germline gives CDR1 LNHNV, CDR2 YYDKDF (reference sequence). The CDR3 runs 13 residues. This CDR3 reads CATSRDEGRTQYF. CDR3 nucleotides: TGTGCCACCAGCAGAGATGAGGGTCGGACCCAGTACTTC.

The chain is built from TRBV5-1 and TRBJ2-2; D gene uncertain. V lost 4 bases, J lost 2 bases, and 15 bases lay in between. CDR1 is SGHRS, CDR2 YFSETQ, per germline. The CDR3 covers 16 residues. CDR3 in DNA: TGCGCCAGCAGCCCGGACGACGGTATTAACACCGGGGAGCTGTTTTTT. Translating it yields CASSPDDGINTGELFF.

The chain couples TRBV5-5 to TRBJ1-2; D may be TRBD1 (5 bases). This CDR3 is 15 amino acids long. Trimming pared 4 bases from V and 8 bases from J, leaving 21 bases between. Germline CDR1 reads SGHKS; CDR2 reads YYEKEE (reference sequence). As DNA, the CDR3 is TGTGCCAGCAGCCCGAGGGACGGGACGAGCTTCGGCTACACCTTC. Translated, it gives CASSPRDGTSFGYTF.

Here the CDR3 DNA reads TGTGCCAGCAGCCCTACTAGCGGGACTACCGGGGAGCTGTTTTTT. As protein: CASSPTSGTTGELFF. The gene calls are TRBV11-3 and TRBJ2-2; TRBD2 aligns across 10 bases. Germline CDR1 and CDR2: SGHNT and YENEEA. V was pared by 5 bases and J by 5 bases, with 5 bases of the junction left unmatched. This CDR3 is built from 15 residues.

The chain employs TRBV5-1 and TRBJ2-2, with 9 bases identical to TRBD1. V gave up 4 bases and J gave up 4 bases; unmatched junction bases: 20. The CDR3 sequence is 20 residues long. Per germline, CDR1 SGHRS and CDR2 YFSETQ. DNA of the CDR3: TGCGCCAGCAGCGGGACCGGGACAGGGAGTCCCACAATCTTCACCGGGGAGCTGTTTTTT. This codes for CASSGTGTGSPTIFTGELFF.

In the case of this clone: This sample also contains other DNA sequences that code for the same CDR3. The J gene is TRBJ2-3, the V gene TRBV7-3; 7 nucleotides match TRBD2. This CDR3 spans 14 amino acids. Germline V gene lookup returns CDR1 SGHTA and CDR2 FQGTGA. Losses at the gene ends were 2 bases for V and 1 base for J; bases not matched to a gene: 0. CDR3 sequence: CASSLLAGTDTQYF. CDR3 nucleotide sequence: TGTGCCAGCAGCTTACTAGCGGGCACAGATACGCAGTATTTT. Complete variable domain (other parts from reference TRBV7-3 and TRBJ2-3): GAGVSQTPSNKVTEKGKYVELRCDPISGHTALYWYRQSLGQGPEFLIYFQGTGAADDSGLPNDRFFAVRPEGSVSTLKIQRTERGDSAVYLCASSLLAGTDTQYFGPGTRLTVL.

The genes are TRBV11-3 and TRBJ2-2; D may be TRBD1 (5 bases). Germline V gives CDR1 SGHNT, CDR2 YENEEA. The CDR3 contains 13 residues. Trimming pared 5 bases from V and 3 bases from J, leaving 7 bases between. The CDR3, as DNA: TGTGCCAGCAGCCAACAGGACACCGGGGAGCTGTTTTTT. It translates to CASSQQDTGELFF.

The rearrangement links TRBV11-2 to TRBJ1-4, with unresolved D. The CDR3 length is 14 residues. Looked up from germline, CDR1 is SGHAT and CDR2 is FQNNGV. Trimming removed 4 bases from V and 8 bases from J, with 14 bases in between. CDR3 in amino acids: CASSSPTEAEKLFF. The CDR3 DNA reads as TGTGCCAGCAGCTCCCCGACGGAGGCCGAAAAACTGTTTTTT.

The V call is TRBV12-5, the J call TRBJ2-2; 7 nucleotides match TRBD1. Trimming at V came to 5 bases and at J to 3 bases, leaving 3 bases not matched to a gene. Germline V CDR1 and CDR2: LGHNT, FRNRAP. The CDR3 is 14 amino acids. The CDR3 protein is CASGKGQYTGELFF. For the CDR3, the DNA is TGTGCTAGTGGTAAGGGACAGTACACCGGGGAGCTGTTTTTT. The variable domain in full, with the rest retrieved from reference TRBV12-5 and TRBJ2-2, is DARVTQTPRHKVTEMGQEVTMRCQPILGHNTVFWYRQTMMQGLELLAYFRNRAPLDDSGMPKDRFSAEMPDATLATLKIQPSEPRDSAVYFCASGKGQYTGELFFGEGSRLTVL.

This rearrangement joins TRBV30 to TRBJ1-1; the D gene is possibly TRBD1 (5 bases). CDR1 and CDR2 from the germline V gene are GTSNPN and SVGIG (reference sequence). Trimming pared 0 bases from V and 9 bases from J, leaving 11 bases between. This CDR3 region has 12 residues. The CDR3 DNA follows: TGTGCCTGGAGTGTTACCTCAGGGCAAGCTTTCTTT. Residues: CAWSVTSGQAFF.

The gene calls are TRBV6-5 and TRBJ2-3; no firm D call. The CDR3 is 11 residues long. Trimming cost V 8 bases and J 4 bases, with 7 bases left between them. Germline CDR1 MNHEY, CDR2 SVGAGI. DNA of the CDR3: TGTGCCAGCGGGTTACCAGATACGCAGTATTTT. It specifies CASGLPDTQYF.

The CDR3 bases are TGTGCCAGCAGCGTAGGGGGAGGAGGGGACGAGACCCAGTACTTC. Its translation is CASSVGGGGDETQYF. This rearrangement joins TRBV9 to TRBJ2-5, with D perhaps TRBD2 (6 bases). Germline V gene data show CDR1 as SGDLS and CDR2 as YYNGEE. The CDR3 spans 15 residues. V lost 0 bases to trimming and J lost 5 bases, with 14 bases between them.

The V gene is TRBV6-1, the J gene TRBJ1-4; 8 bases line up with TRBD1. Germline CDR1 and CDR2: MNHNS and SASEGT. This CDR3 has 13 residues. Trimming at V came to 4 bases and at J to 12 bases, leaving 7 bases not matched to a gene. CDR3: CASSGPTGEELFF. In nucleotides, the CDR3 is TGTGCCAGCAGTGGGCCGACAGGGGAGGAACTGTTTTTT.

The chain combines TRBV10-3 with TRBJ1-1, with D hard to call. V lost 4 bases and J lost 6, with 6 bases in between. Germline loops: CDR1 ENHRY, CDR2 SYGVKD. The CDR3 has 11 residues. CDR3 sequence reads: CAISGVSEAFF. The CDR3 DNA sequence: TGTGCCATCAGTGGGGTATCTGAAGCTTTCTTT.

The genes are TRBV6-6 and TRBJ1-2; D not certain. V was trimmed by 5 bases and J by 4 bases, leaving 11 bases between them. The CDR3 is made up of 13 amino acids. CDR1 MNHNY and CDR2 SVGAGI come from the germline V gene (reference sequence). The chain's CDR3 is CASSPWAAYGYTF. As DNA, the CDR3 is TGTGCCAGCAGTCCCTGGGCCGCCTATGGCTACACCTTC.

The chain employs TRBV15 and TRBJ2-3; 7 nucleotides agree with TRBD2. This CDR3 spans 15 amino acids. Germline V lookup: CDR1 LNHNV, CDR2 YYDKDF (reference sequence). V was pared by 5 bases and J by 6 bases, with 11 bases of the junction left unmatched. Written as DNA, the CDR3 is TGTGCCACCAGCGAGAGGGGAGGGGCGATGGATACGCAGTATTTT. The encoded protein is CATSERGGAMDTQYF. The whole variable domain, remainder taken from reference TRBV15 and TRBJ2-3, is DAMVIQNPRYQVTQFGKPVTLSCSQTLNHNVMYWYQQKSSQAPKLLFHYYDKDFNNEADTPDNFQSRRPNTSFCFLDIRSPGLGDTAMYLCATSERGGAMDTQYFGPGTRLTVL.

The V and J genes are TRBV2 and TRBJ2-6, with a possible D match to TRBD1 (6 bases). CDR3 length: 12 residues. V was shortened by 8 bases and J by 13 bases, with 15 bases between the two germline ends. The V gene's germline CDR1 is SNHLY and CDR2 FYNNEI. In nucleotides, the CDR3 is TGTGCCAGCTCCGGGACAACCTATGTCCTGACTTTC. It yields the protein CASSGTTYVLTF.

The V call is TRBV7-9, the J call TRBJ2-5, with D unresolved. Trimming left V 3 bases short and J 5 bases short, with 10 bases between. The CDR3 consists of 13 residues. Germline assignment: CDR1 SEHNR and CDR2 FQNEAQ (reference sequence). In DNA form, the CDR3 reads TGTGCCAGCAGCTTGGACCTCGGGGAGACCCAGTACTTC. Protein: CASSLDLGETQYF. Full variable domain (remainder filled in from reference TRBV7-9 and TRBJ2-5): DTGVSQNPRHKITKRGQNVTFRCDPISEHNRLYWYRQTLGQGPEFLTYFQNEAQLEKSRLLSDRFSAERPKGSFSTLEIQRTEQGDSAMYLCASSLDLGETQYFGPGTRLLVL.

For this clone: Sequence at one end of the junction differs from germline and may be a read error. J is TRBJ2-1 and V is TRBV7-9; D is perhaps TRBD1 (5 bases). The CDR3 spans 13 residues. The germline CDR1 and CDR2 sequences are SEHNR and FQNEAQ (reference sequence). The chain's CDR3 is CASSLGTGNERFF. DNA for the CDR3: TGTGCCAGCAGCTTGGGAACAGGCAATGAGCGGTTCTTC.

The chain recombines TRBV5-1 with TRBJ2-3; D is possibly TRBD2 (6 bases). CDR3 length: 14 amino acids. CDR1 SGHRS and CDR2 YFSETQ come from the germline V gene. V lost 0 bases and J 3 bases, leaving 8 bases between the germline ends. CDR3 nucleotide sequence: TGCGCCAGCAGCTTGGGAGGAGGGACAGATACGCAGTATTTT. Protein sequence: CASSLGGGTDTQYF.

The table lists this clone with a count of one. The DNA of the CDR3 is TGTGCCAGCAGCTTATCCAGGGGAAACACCATATATTTT. This encodes CASSLSRGNTIYF. The chain carries TRBV7-8 and TRBJ1-3; D is undetermined. Trimming took off 2 bases at V and 4 bases at J, with 6 bases between the two ends. The CDR3 has 13 amino acids. The germline gives CDR1 SGHVS, CDR2 FQNEAQ.

The genes are TRBV5-6 and TRBJ2-3; D remains unclear. This CDR3 is built from 14 residues. The germline V gene has CDR1 SGHDT and CDR2 YYEEEE. Between the trimmed V and J ends, which lost 0 bases and 4 bases, there was a span of 9 bases. As DNA, the CDR3 is TGTGCCAGCAGCTTGGCCGGGCGACCAGATACGCAGTATTTT. Translating it yields CASSLAGRPDTQYF. The variable domain in full, with the rest retrieved from reference TRBV5-6 and TRBJ2-3, is DAGVTQSPTHLIKTRGQQVTLRCSPKSGHDTVSWYQQALGQGPQFIFQYYEEEERQRGNFPDRFSGHQFPNYSSELNVNALLLGDSALYLCASSLAGRPDTQYFGPGTRLTVL.